The rows below give T cell receptor beta chains drawn from one sample of a study of shared clonotypes between healthy human individuals. The assay was immunoSEQ multiplex PCR, and TCRdb's table has in-frame clones only and misses some. Of around 2.3 million clones listed, almost 96% are singletons. Sequences were obtained from naive CD4+ T cells sorted from blood. These receptors all come from a young man in good health. The CDR3 runs from the conserved cysteine through the conserved F or W. A D gene is named only where the DNA matches it firmly. Size values are once, few and many counts, or a class for expanded clones, and some rows have none.

TRBJ2-7,NA,NA,TRBV7-9,TGTGCCAGCAGCTTGGCAGGCCCCTACGAGCAGTACTTC,CASSLAGPYEQYF
TRBJ1-6,NA,TRBD1,TRBV6-5,TGTGCCAGCAGTTACTCCGGGGGAGGGGGCTCACCCCTCCACTTT,CASSYSGGGGSPLHF
TRBJ2-3,once,NA,TRBV7-6,TGTGCCAGCAGCTTAGCTGGGCAGGGTTCGACAGATACGCAGTATTTT,CASSLAGQGSTDTQYF
TRBJ2-7,once,NA,TRBV19,TGTGCCAGTGAAACCTACGAGCAGTACTTC,CASETYEQYF
TRBJ1-5,NA,NA,TRBV18,TGTGCCAGCTCAGAACAGGGCCCCCCAAGTCAGCCCCAGCATTTT,CASSEQGPPSQPQHF
TRBJ1-1,NA,NA,TRBV6-1,TGTGCCAGCGGCCGTCGCGGGGGCACTGAAGCTTTCTTT,CASGRRGGTEAFF
TRBJ1-6,NA,NA,TRBV28,TGTGCCAGCAGTTCCTCATGGGGGGCCTCCTATAATTCACCCCTCCACTTT,CASSSSWGASYNSPLHF
TRBJ2-7,NA,TRBD2,TRBV7-2,TGTGCCAGCAGCTCAGAATCAGGGCGGGAGAACGAGCAGTACTTC,CASSSESGRENEQYF
TRBJ2-2,NA,TRBD1,TRBV5-1,TGCGCCAGCAGCTCTCAGGGGGCATTCGAGACCGGGGAGCTGTTTTTT,CASSSQGAFETGELFF
TRBJ1-5,NA,TRBD1,TRBV2,TGTGCCAGCAGTACGACAGGGAACTTCAATCAGCCCCAGCATTTT,CASSTTGNFNQPQHF
TRBJ1-5,NA,NA,TRBV2,TGTGCCAGCAGTGAAGCGGCCAGGGAGGGACAGCCCCAGCATTTT,CASSEAAREGQPQHF
TRBJ2-1,NA,TRBD2,TRBV9,TGTGCCAGCAGCGATTTTAGCGGGAGGGCCTACAATGAGCAGTTCTTC,CASSDFSGRAYNEQFF
TRBJ1-1,NA,TRBD1,TRBV5-6,TGTGCCAGCACTATCACGGGACAGGAGAACACTGAAGCTTTCTTT,CASTITGQENTEAFF
TRBJ2-6,NA,NA,TRBV5-4,TGTGCCAGCAGCTTGGCAGGGGCCTCTGGGGCCAACGTCCTGACTTTC,CASSLAGASGANVLTF
TRBJ2-5,NA,TRBD2,TRBV4-3,TGCGCCAGCAGCCAAGATTGGGTTCGGGCTAGCGGGAGGGAGACCCAGTACTTC,CASSQDWVRASGRETQYF
TRBJ2-7,NA,TRBD2,TRBV6-6,TGTGCCAGCAGTTACTCGACTAGCTCGGAGCAGTACTTC,CASSYSTSSEQYF
TRBJ2-1,NA,NA,TRBV4-1,TGCGCCAGCAGCCAAGATAGGGGGGGTAGCTCCTACAATGAGCAGTTCTTC,CASSQDRGGSSYNEQFF
TRBJ1-1,NA,NA,TRBV29-1,TGCAGCGTTGAGACGAACACTGAAGCTTTCTTT,CSVETNTEAFF
TRBJ1-1,NA,NA,TRBV30,TGTGCCTGGAGTTCCGGGACCTTGGGCACTGAAGCTTTCTTT,CAWSSGTLGTEAFF
TRBJ2-1,once,TRBD2,TRBV18,TGTGCCAGCTCACAATCACTAGCGGGATTCGACAATGAGCAGTTCTTC,CASSQSLAGFDNEQFF
TRBJ1-5,NA,NA,TRBV2,TGTGCCAGCAGGGGGTCCTCTAGCAATCAGCCCCAGCATTTT,CASRGSSSNQPQHF
TRBJ2-1,NA,TRBD2,TRBV9,TGTGCCAGCAGCGTACCACGCACTAGCGGGAGCACAAGCAATGAGCAGTTCTTC,CASSVPRTSGSTSNEQFF
TRBJ2-3,NA,NA,TRBV5-4,TGTGCCAGCAGCTTTACTATCACAGATACGCAGTATTTT,CASSFTITDTQYF
TRBJ1-1,once,NA,TRBV7-6,TGTGCCAGCAGCTTAGCAGGAGTGAACACTGAAGCTTTCTTT,CASSLAGVNTEAFF
TRBJ1-6,once,TRBD1,TRBV10-3,TGTGCCATCAGTGAGTTTCAGGGGGATTCACCCCTCCACTTT,CAISEFQGDSPLHF
TRBJ2-2,NA,NA,TRBV5-1,TGCGCCAGCAGCTTATCAGGGGAAACCGGGGAGCTGTTTTTT,CASSLSGETGELFF
TRBJ2-3,once,NA,TRBV29-1,TGCAGCGTTGATAGCGGAAGTTTCACAGATACGCAGTATTTT,CSVDSGSFTDTQYF
TRBJ1-5,once,NA,TRBV7-8,TGTGCCAGCAGCATCCAGTCTAATCAGCCCCAGCATTTT,CASSIQSNQPQHF
TRBJ1-1,NA,NA,TRBV30,TGTGCCTGGAGAGATAACAGAGGGGAAGCTTTCTTT,CAWRDNRGEAFF
TRBJ2-7,NA,TRBD2,TRBV7-8,TGTGCCAGCAGGGCGGGACTAGCGGCCTACGAGCAGTACTTC,CASRAGLAAYEQYF
TRBJ1-1,NA,TRBD1,TRBV19,TGTGCCAGTAGTTTGGGACAGGGTCTCGGCACTGAAGCTTTCTTT,CASSLGQGLGTEAFF
TRBJ1-1,NA,NA,TRBV12-2,TGTGCAAGTCGCTCCATAAAAAGAGGGGGCACTGAAGCTTTCTTT,CASRSIKRGGTEAFF
TRBJ2-7,NA,TRBD2,TRBV5-4,TGTGCCAGCAGCTTGGGGACTAGCGGGATTCCCTACGAGCAGTACTTC,CASSLGTSGIPYEQYF
TRBJ1-2,NA,NA,TRBV5-6,TGTGCCAGCAGTTATAACTATGGCTACACCTTC,CASSYNYGYTF
TRBJ2-5,NA,TRBD1,TRBV25-1,TGTGCCAGCAATCAACCGGGACAGGGGAAGGAGACCCAGTACTTC,CASNQPGQGKETQYF
TRBJ1-5,NA,TRBD1,TRBV10-3,TGTGCCATCAGTGCCCAGGGGGGGCCCAATCAGCCCCAGCATTTT,CAISAQGGPNQPQHF
TRBJ1-6,NA,TRBD1,TRBV11-2,TGTGCCAGCAGCTCTCCCAGGGGGTCGAATTCACCCCTCCACTTT,CASSSPRGSNSPLHF
TRBJ1-1,NA,NA,TRBV5-5,TGTGCCAGCAGCTTCACCGACGGGAACACTGAAGCTTTCTTT,CASSFTDGNTEAFF
TRBJ1-2,once,NA,TRBV30,TGTGCCTGGAGCGCCCGTCCCACGAGGGGTCGGTATGGCTACACCTTC,CAWSARPTRGRYGYTF
TRBJ2-2,once,TRBD2,TRBV28,TGTGCCAGCAGGGGCCCTTTAGCGGGGGGCCGGGAGCTGTTTTTT,CASRGPLAGGRELFF
TRBJ2-2,NA,NA,TRBV4-1,TGCGCCAGCAGCCAAGAATGGAGTGGCAGGCTAACCGGGGAGCTGTTTTTT,CASSQEWSGRLTGELFF
TRBJ2-1,NA,NA,TRBV7-2,TGTGCCAGCAGCTCAGACTCGTTAAGGTACAATGAGCAGTTCTTC,CASSSDSLRYNEQFF
TRBJ1-6,NA,NA,TRBV27,TGTGCCAGCAGCCCCGACAGAGTACATAATTCACCCCTCCACTTT,CASSPDRVHNSPLHF
TRBJ2-1,NA,TRBD2,TRBV2,TGTGCCAGCAGTGAAACTAGCGGGAGGGCCCGGGAGCAGTTCTTC,CASSETSGRAREQFF
TRBJ2-7,NA,TRBD1,TRBV7-2,TGTGCCAGCAGCTCTCGAAGGACAGGGAGCTACGAGAAGTACTTC,CASSSRRTGSYEKYF
TRBJ2-5,NA,NA,TRBV29-1,TGCAGCGTTGAGAAGGGGAATGGGGAGACCCAGTACTTC,CSVEKGNGETQYF
TRBJ1-6,NA,NA,TRBV30,TGTGCCTGGAGTCCCTACACCGGACCGCGCTATAATTCACCCCTCCACTTT,CAWSPYTGPRYNSPLHF
TRBJ1-1,NA,TRBD1,TRBV7-9,TGTGCCAGCAGTCCACAGGGGGCGGTGAGCACTGAAGCTTTCTTT,CASSPQGAVSTEAFF
TRBJ2-7,NA,NA,TRBV6-6,TGTGCCAGCACCGGCCAGGACTACGAGCAGTACTTC,CASTGQDYEQYF
TRBJ1-1,NA,NA,TRBV18,TGTGCCAGCTCCCCTTCCCGGGCTGAAGCTTTCTTT,CASSPSRAEAFF
TRBJ2-7,NA,NA,TRBV4-1,TGCGCCAGCAGCCAAGACCCCCTGGCCTACGAGCAGTACTTC,CASSQDPLAYEQYF